This paragraph covers one T cell receptor (beta chain) sequence. The protocol was immunoSEQ multiplex PCR, while the TCRdb copy is restricted to in-frame clones and leaves out a portion. The table lists around 100,000 clones, approximately 94% of them singletons. The sample originates from a study of siplizumab effects on memory and regulatory T cells. Trimming removed 2 bases at V and 0 bases at J, with 11 bases between. Germline CDR1 is SGHTA and CDR2 is FQGNSA. This CDR3 is built from 15 residues. This chain links TRBV7-2 with TRBJ2-7; D is possibly TRBD2 (6 bases). Sequencing used non-Treg CD4+ T cells sorted from blood. This TCR was sampled from a human donor in good health. CDR3 DNA sequence: TGTGCCAGCAGCTTATTAGGACTACCCTCCTACGAGCAGTACTTC. Translated, it gives CASSLLGLPSYEQYF. The full variable domain, its missing parts supplied by reference TRBV7-2 and TRBJ2-7, is GAGVSQSPSNKVTEKGKDVELRCDPISGHTALYWYRQSLGQGLEFLIYFQGNSAPDKSGLPSDRFSAERTGGSVSTLTIQRTQQEDSAVYLCASSLLGLPSYEQYFGPGTRLTVT.